A selection of T cell receptor beta chains follows, all from one sample in a study of Ad26.COV2.S vaccination and SARS-CoV-2 variants. Using immunoSEQ multiplex PCR, the repertoire was profiled, and TCRdb retains in-frame clones only, with some absent. This sample carries more than 300,000 clones, 85% of them seen once, and the ten largest clones take 2% to 2.5%. Material: peripheral blood, obtained in a trial of Ad26.COV2.S vaccine versus placebo. These receptors were collected from a person between 18 and 65 years old who received the Ad26.COV2.S COVID-19 vaccine or a placebo. Each CDR3 is given with its conserved first and last residue. D genes are given only for firm matches. Clone size appears in some rows only: once, few, many, or a class for an expanded clone.

D gene,J gene,clone size,V gene,CDR3 protein,CDR3 DNA
NA,TRBJ1-2,NA,TRBV7-9,CASSLGVAGLNYGYTF,TGTGCCAGCAGCTTAGGCGTGGCAGGGCTGAACTATGGCTACACCTTC
TRBD2,TRBJ2-5,NA,TRBV20-1,CSASENTPLAGEETQYF,TGCAGTGCTAGTGAAAATACCCCGCTAGCGGGGGAAGAGACCCAGTACTTC
NA,TRBJ2-3,NA,TRBV7-2,CASSSPGGPDTQYF,TGTGCCAGCAGCTCCCCTGGGGGGCCAGATACGCAGTATTTT
NA,TRBJ1-1,NA,TRBV7-9,CASSLSISGGGTEAFF,TGTGCCAGCAGCCTTAGTATTTCGGGCGGAGGGACTGAAGCTTTCTTT
TRBD2,TRBJ2-3,NA,TRBV5-4,CASSAARGGWTDTQYF,TGTGCCAGCAGCGCGGCGCGGGGGGGGTGGACAGATACGCAGTATTTT
NA,TRBJ1-2,NA,TRBV18,CASSPRTNYGYTF,TGTGCCAGCTCACCAAGGACTAACTATGGCTACACCTTC
NA,TRBJ2-3,once,TRBV18,CASSPPFPGTSTDTQYF,TGTGCCAGCTCACCACCGTTTCCGGGAACTAGCACAGATACGCAGTATTTT
NA,TRBJ1-3,once,TRBV24-1,CATSDAMDGSGNTIYF,TGTGCCACCAGTGACGCCATGGACGGCTCTGGAAACACCATATATTTT
TRBD1,TRBJ2-2,NA,TRBV6-4,CASRKDRAVGELFF,TGTGCCAGCAGAAAGGACAGGGCTGTCGGGGAGCTGTTTTTT
NA,TRBJ2-4,NA,TRBV11-3,CASTAPAKNIQYF,TGTGCCAGCACGGCCCCGGCCAAAAACATTCAGTACTTC